The next 15 T cell receptor beta chains were all read from a single sample in a study of blood T cells in healthy people across ages. A J-beta primer mix and a sample-barcoded 5' primer were used in a second PCR of about 7 to 12 cycles. TCRdb reprocessed the 5' RACE reads via MiXCR and lists one record per CDR3 protein. Found here are about 830,000 distinct CDR3 sequences, around two thirds of them singletons; the top ten hold 28%. What was sequenced was blood. The receptor set was obtained from a man aged 30-40 years in good health.

V gene TRBV7-3 combines with J gene TRBJ2-1, with TRBD2 matching 7 bases. The CDR3 is made up of 17 amino acids. Germline CDR1 and CDR2: SGHTA and FQGTGA. The V and J ends lost 3 bases and 8 bases, in that order; junction bases with no gene match: 16. CDR3 nucleotide sequence: TGTGCCAGCAGCTTGATGGTTGGCGGGGGAATATACGATGAGCAGTTCTTC. Translating gives CASSLMVGGGIYDEQFF.

The chain combines TRBV4-2 with TRBJ2-1; no firm D call. Trimming removed 1 base from V and 4 bases from J, with 5 bases in between. The CDR3 extends over 13 amino acids. CDR1 and CDR2 (germline): LGHNA, YNFKEQ. This chain's CDR3 is CASSQGVYNEQFF. The CDR3, as DNA: TGTGCCAGCAGCCAAGGGGTATACAATGAGCAGTTCTTC.

V and J are TRBV10-3 and TRBJ2-3; no clear D gene. This CDR3 region has 17 residues. The V gene's germline CDR1 is ENHRY and CDR2 SYGVKD. Trimming took 0 bases from V and 0 from J, leaving 13 bases between them. In DNA form, the CDR3 reads TGTGCCATCAGTGAGTCTTTTGGTGGACCTAGCACAGATACGCAGTATTTT. Translation gives CAISESFGGPSTDTQYF.

This sequence joins TRBV7-3 and TRBJ2-3; perhaps TRBD2 as D (6 bases). There are 16 residues in the CDR3. With 1 base removed from V and 2 bases from J, the gap between germline ends came to 13 bases. Germline CDR1 and CDR2: SGHTA and FQGTGA. In nucleotides, the CDR3 is TGTGCCAGCAGCTTAAAGATGGGACTCGCCACAGATACGCAGTATTTT. As protein: CASSLKMGLATDTQYF. The whole variable domain, filled in from reference TRBV7-3 and TRBJ2-3, reads GAGVSQTPSNKVTEKGKYVELRCDPISGHTALYWYRQSLGQGPEFLIYFQGTGAADDSGLPNDRFFAVRPEGSVSTLKIQRTERGDSAVYLCASSLKMGLATDTQYFGPGTRLTVL.

This clonotype occurred once. CDR3: CASSLVAPTYEQYF. The CDR3 nucleotides read TGTGCCAGCAGCTTAGTTGCTCCTACCTACGAGCAGTACTTC. V gene TRBV7-8 combines with J gene TRBJ2-7; D is undetermined. Looked up from germline, CDR1 is SGHVS and CDR2 is FQNEAQ. V dropped 1 base and J dropped 2 bases, with 9 bases sitting between them. This CDR3 region has 14 residues.

This clonotype was seen a few times. The rearrangement uses TRBV27 and TRBJ1-2; D remains ambiguous. The CDR3 loop spans 13 amino acids. The V gene's germline CDR1 is MNHEY and CDR2 SMNVEV (reference sequence). V was cut by 6 bases and J by 6 bases, with 14 bases left in between. The CDR3 region is CASRDYKTDGYTF. DNA of the CDR3: TGTGCCAGCAGGGATTACAAAACGGATGGCTACACCTTC.

The V gene is TRBV11-2, the J gene TRBJ2-7; D possibly matches TRBD1 or TRBD2 (5 bases each). The V gene lost 5 bases and the J gene lost 6 bases, with 11 bases spanning the gap. Germline V lookup: CDR1 SGHAT, CDR2 FQNNGV. The CDR3 covers 12 residues. CDR3 in DNA: TGTGCCAGCAGCCCAGGGAGTGGCGAGCAGTACTTC. Amino acids: CASSPGSGEQYF.

This clonotype was recorded only once. V gene TRBV7-2 combines with J gene TRBJ2-6; possibly TRBD1 for D (5 bases). The CDR3 length is 17 residues. With 1 base removed from V and 2 bases from J, the gap between germline ends came to 12 bases. In germline, CDR1 is SGHTA, CDR2 FQGNSA. The chain's CDR3 is CASSLGTRAPGANVLTF. Written as DNA, the CDR3 is TGTGCCAGCAGCTTAGGGACCAGGGCACCTGGGGCCAACGTCCTGACTTTC.

This clonotype was picked up a small number of times. This chain links TRBV10-3 with TRBJ2-5; D perhaps matches TRBD2 (6 bases). V shed 4 bases and J shed 2 bases, with 11 bases lying between them. The CDR3 is made up of 14 amino acids. Germline V gene data show CDR1 as ENHRY and CDR2 as SYGVKD. CDR3 region: CAISGIAVQETQYF. CDR3 nucleotide sequence: TGTGCCATCAGTGGTATAGCGGTTCAAGAGACCCAGTACTTC.

This chain uses TRBV29-1 with TRBJ2-7; perhaps TRBD1 as D (6 bases). The CDR3 is made up of 13 amino acids. Germline V gene sequence: CDR1 SQVTM, CDR2 ANQGSEA. V lost 5 bases, J lost 2 bases, and 13 bases lay in between. In DNA form, the CDR3 reads TGCAGCGTTAGTGGGGGCAGGGCCTACGAGCAGTACTTC. It translates to CSVSGGRAYEQYF.

V usage is TRBV6-5 and J usage is TRBJ2-7; D perhaps matches TRBD1 (5 bases). Trimming left V 5 bases short and J 6 bases short, with 11 bases between. The CDR3 is made up of 12 amino acids. In germline, CDR1 is MNHEY, CDR2 SVGAGI. CDR3 bases: TGTGCCAGCAGTCAAAACACAGGCGAGCAGTACTTC. Translation gives CASSQNTGEQYF.

The CDR3 here is CRGTLTGSSYEQYF. Written as DNA, the CDR3 is TGCAGAGGCACCCTGACAGGGTCAAGCTACGAGCAGTACTTC. The V gene is TRBV20-1, the J gene TRBJ2-7; 7 bases fit TRBD1. From germline, CDR1 is DFQATT and CDR2 SNEGSKA (reference sequence). This CDR3 has 14 amino acids.

J is TRBJ2-3 and V is TRBV27; 8 bases fit TRBD1. The V gene end was trimmed by 5 bases and the J gene end by 6 bases; junction bases not matched to a gene: 10. This CDR3 region has 15 residues. From germline, CDR1 is MNHEY and CDR2 SMNVEV (reference sequence). CDR3: CASSPRTGNGDTQYF. The CDR3 bases are TGTGCCAGCAGTCCGAGGACAGGGAATGGGGATACGCAGTATTTT.

This chain uses TRBV6-5 with TRBJ2-3; a possible D gene is TRBD1 (6 bases). The CDR3 has 15 residues. Trimming pared 6 bases from V and 6 bases from J, leaving 19 bases between. Per germline, CDR1 MNHEY and CDR2 SVGAGI. The CDR3 reads CASSRAGYRADTQYF. CDR3 sequence (DNA): TGTGCCAGCAGCCGAGCTGGGTACAGGGCTGATACGCAGTATTTT.

The rearrangement links TRBV12-3 or TRBV12-4 to TRBJ2-1; 8 bases fit TRBD2. This CDR3 contains 15 residues. V gave up 7 bases and J gave up 7 bases; unmatched junction bases: 12. As DNA, the CDR3 is TGTGCCAGCACTATTAGCGGGGTCGGTTTGAATGAGCAGTTCTTC. It encodes CASTISGVGLNEQFF.